This T cell receptor (beta chain) appears in the sequencing data of a study of blood T cell dynamics during melanoma immunotherapy. Study-level findings and limits: Unlike progressors, later disease-control patients had W3 repertoires gaining clonality or diversity. Clones driving repertoire changes may be melanoma-specific or general immune activation.

Time point denoted: week 3, after first cycle of checkpoint inhibitor. Response was assessed by RECIST 1.1 at 12 weeks, except a couple of rapid progressors. Per the germline V gene, CDR1 is SGHAT and CDR2 is FQDESV (reference sequence). The CDR3 has 18 residues. This clone showed up just once. No antigen is known for it. Each bulk PBMC sample had approximately 0.35 ug DNA loaded. Data came from immunoSEQ multiplex PCR; TCRdb stores just in-frame clones and leaves some out. The sample shows roughly 10,000 clones, more than 70% of them seen only once. This sequence originates from a human donor with melanoma. The chain carries TRBV11-1 and TRBJ2-5; TRBD2 matches at 13 bases. The J call may be incorrect, as the DNA end agrees better with TRBJ2-7. The specimen was blood, collected from a patient treated with checkpoint blockade. The DNA for the CDR3 is TGTGCCAGCAGCGTATACGGGGGGACTAGCGGGACCTCCTACGAGCAGTACTTC. Translating it yields CASSVYGGTSGTSYEQYF.